Following are 25 T cell receptor beta chains from one sample sequenced in a study of T cell changes during pregnancy in multiple sclerosis. TCRdb's table, derived via immunoSEQ multiplex PCR, lists solely in-frame clones and lacks some. The data contain about 110,000 clones, 91% of them singletons. The input for sequencing was peripheral blood, taken before pregnancy. The receptors come from a female donor with multiple sclerosis, enrolled in a pregnancy study.

This sequence joins TRBV7-8 and TRBJ2-1, with 9 bases aligning to TRBD1. V lost 2 bases and J lost 12; bases outside the gene matches: 8. Looked up from germline, CDR1 is SGHVS and CDR2 is FQNEAQ. The CDR3 has 14 residues. This chain's CDR3 is CASSLLAPDRGQFF. Written as DNA, the CDR3 is TGTGCCAGCAGCTTATTAGCTCCGGACAGGGGGCAGTTCTTC.

CDR3 in amino acids: CARGTFSGNTIYF. As DNA, the CDR3 is TGTGCCAGAGGGACATTTTCTGGAAACACCATATATTTT. This chain connects TRBV2 to TRBJ1-3; tentative D call: TRBD1 (6 bases). The germline V gene has CDR1 SNHLY and CDR2 FYNNEI. V was pared by 9 bases and J by 1 base, with 10 bases between. The CDR3 runs to 13 residues.

J is TRBJ2-2 and V is TRBV18; 7 positions agree with TRBD1. The length of the CDR3 is 16 residues. V trimming: 4 bases; J trimming: 0 bases; junction bases outside the gene matches: 5. The V gene's germline CDR1 is KGHSH and CDR2 LQKENI. CDR3 protein: CASSRQGVSNTGELFF. The CDR3 DNA follows: TGTGCCAGCTCACGTCAGGGGGTATCGAACACCGGGGAGCTGTTTTTT.

The rearrangement uses TRBV7-9 and TRBJ2-3; D is unresolved. Germline assignment: CDR1 SEHNR and CDR2 FQNEAQ (reference sequence). The CDR3 totals 18 residues. V lost 0 bases to trimming and J lost 6 bases, with 22 bases between them. CDR3 sequence: CASSLARSPSVIRDTQYF. CDR3 sequence (DNA): TGTGCCAGCAGCTTAGCGCGGTCTCCGAGCGTAATACGGGATACGCAGTATTTT. Together with reference TRBV7-9 and TRBJ2-3, the CDR3 gives the full variable domain: DTGVSQNPRHKITKRGQNVTFRCDPISEHNRLYWYRQTLGQGPEFLTYFQNEAQLEKSRLLSDRFSAERPKGSFSTLEIQRTEQGDSAMYLCASSLARSPSVIRDTQYFGPGTRLTVL.

This chain connects TRBV9 to TRBJ2-5; D perhaps matches TRBD2 (5 bases). Deletions cut 4 bases from V and 1 base from J, with 14 bases between. In germline, CDR1 is SGDLS, CDR2 YYNGEE. This CDR3 region has 15 residues. CDR3 sequence reads: CASSYSPAAQETQYF. Written as DNA, the CDR3 is TGTGCCAGCAGCTATAGTCCAGCGGCCCAAGAGACCCAGTACTTC.

The J gene is TRBJ1-5, the V gene TRBV19; 10 bases are a match to TRBD1. The CDR3 is 16 amino acids. Per the germline V gene, CDR1 is LNHDA and CDR2 is SQIVND (reference sequence). V shed 4 bases and J 7 bases; nucleotides not matched to a gene: 10. The CDR3 here is CASSTKTGGPPQPQHF. CDR3 DNA sequence: TGTGCCAGTAGTACGAAGACAGGGGGCCCCCCCCAGCCCCAGCATTTT.

This clone was observed a few times. The chain has TRBV11-3 and TRBJ2-7; weak D call: TRBD1 (6 bases). CDR1 and CDR2 from the germline V gene are SGHNT and YENEEA. Trimming removed 6 bases at V and 0 bases at J, with 9 bases between. The CDR3 runs 13 residues. CDR3 amino acids: CASRDRSSYEQYF. CDR3 nucleotides: TGTGCCAGCAGAGACAGGAGCTCCTACGAGCAGTACTTC. Combining the CDR3 with reference TRBV11-3 and TRBJ2-7 gives the whole variable domain EAGVVQSPRYKIIEKKQPVAFWCNPISGHNTLYWYLQNLGQGPELLIRYENEEAVDDSQLPKDRFSAERLKGVDSTLKIQPAELGDSAVYLCASRDRSSYEQYFGPGTRLTVT.

The rearrangement uses TRBV6-5 and TRBJ1-1; D unresolved. The CDR3 runs 14 residues. CDR1 and CDR2 (germline): MNHEY, SVGAGI. Trimming left V 8 bases short and J 0 bases short, with 13 bases between. In DNA form, the CDR3 reads TGTGCCAGCGAACCGGCCCGGGTGAACACTGAAGCTTTCTTT. It translates to CASEPARVNTEAFF.

The chain's CDR3 is CASSTTGYSGNTIYF. Here the CDR3 DNA reads TGTGCCAGCAGCACCACAGGGTACTCTGGAAACACCATATATTTT. The chain employs TRBV9 and TRBJ1-3; TRBD1 might be the D (6 bases). CDR1 SGDLS and CDR2 YYNGEE come from the germline V gene. This CDR3 is built from 15 residues. V dropped 4 bases and J dropped 0 bases, with 11 bases sitting between them.

This chain connects TRBV15 to TRBJ2-1; TRBD2 agrees at 14 bases. Germline V lookup: CDR1 LNHNV, CDR2 YYDKDF (reference sequence). Germline trimming cut 5 bases from V and 8 bases from J; bases unmatched to any gene: 8. The CDR3 covers 16 residues. The CDR3, as DNA: TGTGCCACCAGCTTTTCCGGGACTAGCGGGAGCGATGAGCAGTTCTTC. Its translation is CATSFSGTSGSDEQFF. Combining the CDR3 with reference TRBV15 and TRBJ2-1 gives the whole variable domain DAMVIQNPRYQVTQFGKPVTLSCSQTLNHNVMYWYQQKSSQAPKLLFHYYDKDFNNEADTPDNFQSRRPNTSFCFLDIRSPGLGDTAMYLCATSFSGTSGSDEQFFGPGTRLTVL.

This clone was found once. This chain links TRBV4-3 with TRBJ1-4, with D possibly matching TRBD1 (5 bases). Between the trimmed V and J ends, which lost 0 bases and 3 bases, there was a span of 11 bases. Germline V gene sequence: CDR1 LGHNA, CDR2 YSLEER. The CDR3 runs 16 residues. CDR3 protein: CASSQDLGGANEKLFF. The CDR3 DNA reads as TGCGCCAGCAGCCAAGATCTCGGGGGTGCTAATGAAAAACTGTTTTTT.

The gene calls are TRBV4-3 and TRBJ2-1, with 10 bases matching TRBD2. The ends lost 0 bases at V and 2 bases at J; junction bases unmatched: 4. In germline, CDR1 is LGHNA, CDR2 YSLEER. The CDR3 consists of 17 residues. CDR3 sequence reads: CASSQEIAGGPYNEQFF. The CDR3 DNA follows: TGCGCCAGCAGCCAAGAAATAGCGGGGGGCCCCTACAATGAGCAGTTCTTC.

The rearrangement links TRBV28 to TRBJ1-2, with D possibly TRBD1 on 5 matching bases. This CDR3 has 15 amino acids. Trimming took off 3 bases at V and 4 bases at J, with 15 bases between the two ends. Germline V gene lookup returns CDR1 MDHEN and CDR2 SYDVKM. CDR3 nucleotide sequence: TGTGCCAGCAGTTTCCCGGGGGTTCGGGGCTATGGCTACACCTTC. This sequence encodes CASSFPGVRGYGYTF.

The J gene is TRBJ2-1, the V gene TRBV15; 7 bases align to TRBD1. CDR3 size: 14 residues. V trimming: 4 bases; J trimming: 3 bases; junction bases outside the gene matches: 3. In germline, CDR1 is LNHNV, CDR2 YYDKDF (reference sequence). The CDR3 nucleotides read TGTGCCACCAGCACCCGACAGGGCTACAATGAGCAGTTCTTC. Translated: CATSTRQGYNEQFF.

The chain employs TRBV29-1 and TRBJ2-4, with D possibly TRBD2 on 5 matching bases. Germline CDR1 SQVTM, CDR2 ANQGSEA. Deletions cut 5 bases from V and 0 bases from J, with 8 bases between. The CDR3 runs 13 residues. CDR3 sequence (DNA): TGCAGCGTTATAGGACTAGCCAAAAACATTCAGTACTTC. This sequence encodes CSVIGLAKNIQYF.

J is TRBJ1-1 and V is TRBV6-5; tentatively, D is TRBD1 (5 bases). The CDR3 is 14 residues long. Looked up from germline, CDR1 is MNHEY and CDR2 is SVGAGI. Trimming stripped 1 base from V and 3 bases from J, with 9 bases between. Here the CDR3 DNA reads TGTGCCAGCAGTTACTATCGGGGGGACACTGAAGCTTTCTTT. Translating it yields CASSYYRGDTEAFF.

The V and J genes are TRBV19 and TRBJ2-1; 8 bases align to TRBD2. The CDR3 runs 13 residues. With V trimmed by 5 bases and J by 6 bases, 3 bases remained unmatched. Germline lookup yields CDR1 LNHDA and CDR2 SQIVND (reference sequence). The CDR3 sequence: CASSQTSVNEQFF. CDR3 DNA sequence: TGTGCCAGTAGTCAGACTAGCGTCAATGAGCAGTTCTTC.

This chain uses TRBV4-3 with TRBJ1-2, with D uncertain. CDR1 is LGHNA and CDR2 is YSLEER in the germline V gene. V gave up 0 bases and J gave up 8 bases, with 7 bases separating them. The CDR3 spans 12 residues. For the CDR3, the DNA is TGCGCCAGCAGCCAAGACCAGAACGGCTACACCTTC. Protein: CASSQDQNGYTF.

The rearrangement uses TRBV29-1 and TRBJ2-1; 13 nucleotides line up with TRBD2. With V trimmed by 6 bases and J by 4 bases, 6 bases remained unmatched. Germline CDR1 and CDR2: SQVTM and ANQGSEA. This CDR3 is built from 15 residues. DNA for the CDR3: TGCAGCGTGGCGGGACTAGCGGGACCTTACAATGAGCAGTTCTTC. It is translated as CSVAGLAGPYNEQFF.

The V and J genes are TRBV11-3 and TRBJ2-5; D is unclear. Germline V gene sequence: CDR1 SGHNT, CDR2 YENEEA. The V and J ends lost 5 bases and 0 bases respectively, with 7 bases between them. The CDR3 loop spans 13 amino acids. CDR3 loop: CASSAPYQETQYF. Here the CDR3 DNA reads TGTGCCAGCAGCGCGCCTTACCAAGAGACCCAGTACTTC.

The chain has TRBV6-6 and TRBJ1-6; a possible D gene is TRBD1 (5 bases). CDR3 length: 14 residues. Germline CDR1 and CDR2: MNHNY and SVGAGI (reference sequence). V was cut by 6 bases and J by 8 bases, with 14 bases left in between. CDR3 bases: TGTGCCAGCAGCTACCGTGGGGCTTATTCACCCCTCCACTTT. Amino acids: CASSYRGAYSPLHF.

J is TRBJ2-1 and V is TRBV28; a weak D match, TRBD1 (6 bases). The CDR3 loop spans 13 amino acids. The ends were cut back, 6 bases at V and 5 bases at J, with 11 bases in the middle. CDR1 MDHEN and CDR2 SYDVKM come from the germline V gene. The CDR3 loop is CASSQGINNEQFF. In nucleotides, the CDR3 is TGTGCCAGCAGCCAGGGGATCAACAATGAGCAGTTCTTC.

The chain carries TRBV9 and TRBJ2-3; maybe TRBD2 (5 bases). Germline CDR1 is SGDLS and CDR2 is YYNGEE. The length of the CDR3 is 15 residues. The V end was cut by 3 bases, the J end by 1 base, with 12 bases between. CDR3 sequence (DNA): TGTGCCAGCAGCGGGGAGCGGTGGGGCACAGATACGCAGTATTTT. Translated, it gives CASSGERWGTDTQYF.

The V gene is TRBV7-9, the J gene TRBJ2-7; D call uncertain. Germline CDR1 is SEHNR and CDR2 is FQNEAQ (reference sequence). Trimming left V 1 base short and J 7 bases short, with 14 bases between. This CDR3 spans 14 amino acids. The CDR3 spells CASSLVGKPEEQYF. CDR3 in DNA: TGTGCCAGCAGCTTAGTAGGTAAGCCGGAGGAGCAGTACTTC.

The rearrangement links TRBV7-9 to TRBJ2-1, with TRBD1 as a possible D gene (5 bases). This CDR3 region has 12 residues. Germline V lookup: CDR1 SEHNR, CDR2 FQNEAQ (reference sequence). The V gene lost 7 bases and the J gene lost 1 base, with 5 bases spanning the gap. Here the CDR3 reads CASKGSYNEQFF. The CDR3 coding sequence is TGTGCCAGCAAGGGGTCCTACAATGAGCAGTTCTTC.